The clone carrying this TCR beta chain was found once. Its antigen is not known. The length of the CDR3 is 15 residues. The germline V and J ends were trimmed by 0 bases and 1 base, with 11 bases remaining between them. CDR1 and CDR2 from the germline V gene are SGHRS and YFSETQ. This sample stems from a study of cytomegalovirus exposure and HLA in healthy donors. Study-wide context: A subsequent analysis stated that the 110 or so validation repertoires were run on the same platform as the 550 to 750 first-cohort repertoires.

This table comes from immunoSEQ multiplex PCR, and its TCRdb copy is limited to in-frame clones, with some not included. This sample has under 200,000 clones, with roughly 90% found just once. Broader study findings: Many donors carried some public TCRs, although rarity characterized most TCR sequences.

This TCR came from a woman between 18 and 29 years old in good health and CMV-seronegative. The sequenced material came from PBMCs. The chain is built from TRBV5-1 and TRBJ2-7, with TRBD2 as a possible D gene (5 bases). The CDR3 protein is CASSLEPGSSYEQYF. The CDR3 bases are TGCGCCAGCAGCTTGGAGCCGGGGTCTTCCTACGAGCAGTACTTC.